This T cell receptor beta chain emerged from a study of shared clonotypes between healthy human individuals (dated by TCRdb to the early 2020s). Regarding the complete study: A couple of women and three men aged 18 to 49 years were included in the cohort. Leukapheresis yielded between about 0.94 and 9 billion PBMCs per donor. To increase sequencing depth and limit assay-specific biases, different laboratories used diverse techniques to prepare libraries and sequence TCR repertoires. To estimate repertoire size and how much clonotypes are shared between individuals, the study performed deep sequencing of blood TCR repertoires from about 5 healthy adults. For each donor, CD4 naive and CD4 memory were each run on three plates, CD8 naive on two plates, and CD8 memory on one plate. Results the study describes overall, beyond this receptor: Naive subsets generally had larger estimated clonotype richness than memory subsets. Only blood was sampled, and tissue TCR repertoires likely differ from those in blood. Even with the large sequencing depth, rarefaction of the sorted-subset datasets indicated that sequencing was incomplete. Based on pairwise subsampling, the degree of clonotype sharing among donors was expected to be affected by sequencing depth. Higher generation probabilities were observed for clonotypes shared by all four sorted-subset donors than for non-shared clonotypes. Approximately 4.8% of naive CD4, 3.5% of naive CD8, 2% to 2.5% of memory CD4, and about 0.4% of memory CD8 clonotypes were shared across a few donors. Because the study included only a small number of donors, the genetic and exposure-history diversity represented was limited.

Using the deep immunoSEQ assay, multiplex PCR amplified TCR CDR3 regions from genomic DNA. Extracted genomic DNA from each cell subset was spread evenly across all wells of several immunoSEQ 96-well plates, with each plate serving as a replicate. Each replicate PCR for sorted subsets received roughly 0.2 ug genomic DNA, equal to tens of thousands of T cell genomes. Purified libraries were quantified with a Qubit 3.0 fluorometer, sized on a Bioanalyzer 2100, and re-quantified with the KAPA Library Quantification kit. Each immunoSEQ 96-well plate was sequenced on its own single-read 150-cycle Illumina NextSeq 550 flow cell. The original pipeline was this. Because the immunoSEQ output held only junctional sequences and lacked quality scores, the filtering could not match the filtering applied to full-length reads. To assign V/J genes and CDR3, sequences were annotated using PyIR, a Python wrapper for IgBLAST v1.9, with IMGT germline references. Any read was removed if the V/J assignment was weak (E-value above 1e-6), the CDR3 was missing, or the read contained stop codons, out-of-frame junctions, or ambiguous translated residues. A V3J clonotype was defined by an identical inferred V gene, J gene, and CDR3 amino acid sequence. The percentage overlap between two repertoires was calculated by dividing the number of shared unique clonotypes by the size of the smaller repertoire. Three approaches were used to assess repertoire richness: RTK rarefaction, the Chao1 estimator, and Recon v2.1 estimates of unobserved clonotypes. Generation probabilities for all TCRbeta clonotypes obtained by the gDNA method from several donors were computed using OLGA. Imported from immuneACCESS, the table was reduced by TCRdb to in-frame sequences with V and J called. These copies leave out some clones; in studies compared against another copy, an unresolved V gene accounts for under half, and the cause of the remainder is not known. That table gives V, J and clone size, and the DNA gave D and trimming. This sample lists more than 2 million clones; about 94% were detected once. 1% to 1.3% of the sample lies in the top ten.

Taken from the germline V gene, the CDR1 and CDR2 loops are LGHNA and YSLEER. V loses 3 bases at its end and J loses 5 bases; junction bases beyond the gene matches: 5. The CDR3 measures 14 amino acids from cysteine to phenylalanine. CDR3 DNA only is kept here, 42 bases in frame from base 1. CD8 naive samples were CD45RO-negative cells positively selected for CCR7, giving a CD45RA+CCR7+ population that excluded TemRA cells. Healthy HIV-negative adults with no recently reported acute infections or vaccinations were included as donors. All donors were Caucasian adults living in Nashville, Tennessee, USA. Blood was obtained by leukapheresis, after which PBMCs were separated by Ficoll-Histopaque density gradient centrifugation and cryopreserved in liquid nitrogen vapor phase. Analytical flow cytometry was used to check the purity and quantity of every magnetically sorted T cell population. Genomic DNA was isolated from each sorted fraction and quantified by UV absorbance on a Nanodrop 2000c.

In regard to this clone: What antigen it recognizes has not been identified. No qualities accompany the bases; no much larger clone lies one base away.

Sequenced input: naive CD8+ T cells sorted from blood. The sample's cell subset or site label, decoded: CD45RA+CCR7+. The chain is encoded by TRBV4-3 joined to TRBJ1-2; the junction holds 8 bases that match TRBD1. This TCR was recovered from a man aged 18 to 29 in good health. The DNA sequence is given as TGCGCCAGCAGCCATCACGGACAGGGTTATGGCTACACCTTC. Translated, this is CASSHHGQGYGYTF.